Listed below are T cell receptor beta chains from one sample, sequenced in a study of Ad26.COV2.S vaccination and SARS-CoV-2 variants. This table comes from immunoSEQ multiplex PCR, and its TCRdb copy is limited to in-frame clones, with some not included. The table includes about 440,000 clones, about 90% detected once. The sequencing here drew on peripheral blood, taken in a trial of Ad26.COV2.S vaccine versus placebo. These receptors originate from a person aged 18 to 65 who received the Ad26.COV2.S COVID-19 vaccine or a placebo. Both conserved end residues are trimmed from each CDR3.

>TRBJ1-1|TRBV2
ASSLDRDDTEAF
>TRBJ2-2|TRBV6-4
ASTALAGVTGELF
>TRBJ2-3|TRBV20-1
SASRGAGSTDTQY
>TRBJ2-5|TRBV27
ASSLSSGRARETQY
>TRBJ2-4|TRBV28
ASSTHIRDRLLAKNIQY
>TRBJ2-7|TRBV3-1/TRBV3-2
ASSQLSGRAPYEQY
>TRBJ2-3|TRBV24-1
ATSDSGRVRDTQY
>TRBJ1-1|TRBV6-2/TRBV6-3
ASSYRQGLFTEAF
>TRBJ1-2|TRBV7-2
ASSLAGGSYGYT
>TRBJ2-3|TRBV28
ASSSPLAGNTDTQY
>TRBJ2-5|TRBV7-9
ASSGRVQAQETQY
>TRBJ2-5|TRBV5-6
ASTPMVGEETQY
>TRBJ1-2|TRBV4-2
ASSQVPANYGYT
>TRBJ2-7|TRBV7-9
ASSLGLAEGLEQY
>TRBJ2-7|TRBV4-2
ASTRLAGLTYEQY
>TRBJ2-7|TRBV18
ASSSTGTTYEQY